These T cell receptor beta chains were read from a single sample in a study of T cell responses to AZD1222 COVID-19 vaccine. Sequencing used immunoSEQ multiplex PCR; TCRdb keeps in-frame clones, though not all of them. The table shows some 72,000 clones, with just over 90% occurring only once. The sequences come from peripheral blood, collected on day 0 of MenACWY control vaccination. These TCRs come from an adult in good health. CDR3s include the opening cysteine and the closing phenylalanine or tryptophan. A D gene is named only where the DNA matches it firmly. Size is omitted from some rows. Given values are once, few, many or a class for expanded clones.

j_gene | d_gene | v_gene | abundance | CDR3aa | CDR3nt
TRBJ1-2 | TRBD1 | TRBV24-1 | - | CATSDTGTGGHGYTF | TGTGCCACCAGTGATACCGGGACAGGGGGCCATGGCTACACCTTC
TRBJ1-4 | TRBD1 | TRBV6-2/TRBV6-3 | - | CASSYDGTAINEKLFF | TGTGCCAGCAGTTACGACGGGACAGCCATTAATGAAAAACTGTTTTTT
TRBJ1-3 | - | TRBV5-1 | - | CASSPSPGTGNTIYF | TGCGCCAGCAGCCCCTCCCCTGGGACTGGAAACACCATATATTTT
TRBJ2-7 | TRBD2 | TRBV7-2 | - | CASSLALAGDYEQYF | TGTGCCAGCAGCTTAGCCCTAGCGGGAGACTACGAGCAGTACTTC
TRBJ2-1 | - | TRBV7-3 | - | CASSLTPYEQFF | TGTGCCAGCAGCTTAACGCCATATGAGCAGTTCTTC
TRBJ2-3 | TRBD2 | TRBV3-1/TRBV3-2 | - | CASSLSAGGSTDTQYF | TGTGCCAGCAGCCTCTCGGCGGGGGGGAGCACAGATACGCAGTATTTT
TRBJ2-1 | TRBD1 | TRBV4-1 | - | CASSSDPGQGREQFF | TGCGCCAGCAGCTCAGACCCGGGACAGGGAAGAGAGCAGTTCTTC
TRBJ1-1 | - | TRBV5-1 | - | CASRPATGNTEAFF | TGCGCCAGCAGACCTGCGACGGGGAACACTGAAGCTTTCTTT
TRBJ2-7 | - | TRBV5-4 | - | CASSFGQGSSYEQYF | TGTGCCAGCAGCTTCGGGCAGGGGAGTTCCTACGAGCAGTACTTC
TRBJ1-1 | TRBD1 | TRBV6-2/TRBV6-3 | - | CASSWTGGTEAFF | TGTGCCAGCAGTTGGACAGGGGGCACTGAAGCTTTCTTT
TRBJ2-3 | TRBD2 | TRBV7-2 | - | CASRSRSQVLAGYKDTQYF | TGTGCCAGCAGGAGTAGGAGTCAGGTTTTAGCGGGTTACAAGGATACGCAGTATTTT
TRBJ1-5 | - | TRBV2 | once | CASRDSNQPQHF | TGTGCCAGTAGGGATAGCAATCAGCCCCAGCATTTT
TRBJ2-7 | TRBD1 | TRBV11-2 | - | CASSFTRGSYEQYF | TGTGCCAGCAGCTTTACCAGGGGGTCCTACGAGCAGTACTTC
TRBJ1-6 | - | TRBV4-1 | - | CASSQEQPGSYNSPLHF | TGCGCCAGCAGCCAAGAACAGCCCGGCTCCTATAATTCACCCCTCCACTTT
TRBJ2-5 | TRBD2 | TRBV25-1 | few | CASSEATSGSGETQYF | TGTGCCAGCAGTGAAGCGACTAGCGGGAGCGGAGAGACCCAGTACTTC
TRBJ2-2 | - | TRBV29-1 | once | CSVGQGTNTGELFF | TGCAGCGTTGGCCAGGGGACAAACACCGGGGAGCTGTTTTTT
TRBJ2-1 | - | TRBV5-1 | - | CASSPDTGAYNEQFF | TGCGCCAGCAGCCCGGACACGGGGGCCTACAATGAGCAGTTCTTC
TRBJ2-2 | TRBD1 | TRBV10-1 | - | CASSMDRAGVTAGELFF | TGCGCCAGCAGTATGGACAGGGCAGGGGTGACGGCCGGGGAGCTGTTTTTT
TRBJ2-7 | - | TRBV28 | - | CASSSVREQYF | TGTGCCAGCAGTTCGGTTAGGGAGCAGTACTTC
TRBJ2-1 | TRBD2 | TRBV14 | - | CASSQSEEAAGLEIREQFF | TGTGCCAGCAGCCAAAGCGAAGAGGCCGCGGGACTAGAGATACGAGAGCAGTTCTTC
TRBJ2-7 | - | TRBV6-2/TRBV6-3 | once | CASSPLVPSYEQYF | TGTGCCAGCAGTCCACTAGTCCCCTCCTACGAGCAGTACTTC
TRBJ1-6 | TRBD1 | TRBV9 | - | CASSHSIDLGTGGDLHNSPLHF | TGTGCCAGCAGCCACAGCATCGACCTCGGGACAGGGGGCGACTTACATAATTCACCCCTCCACTTT
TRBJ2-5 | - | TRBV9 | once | CASSVGDLTAVTQYF | TGTGCCAGCAGCGTAGGGGATCTGACAGCTGTGACCCAGTACTTC
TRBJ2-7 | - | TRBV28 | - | CASRPQVVRADEQYF | TGTGCCAGCAGACCCCAGGTTGTGCGCGCAGACGAGCAGTACTTC
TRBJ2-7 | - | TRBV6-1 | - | CASSEALQTSSYEQYF | TGTGCCAGCAGTGAAGCGCTCCAGACAAGCTCCTACGAGCAGTACTTC
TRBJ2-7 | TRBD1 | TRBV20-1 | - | CSASRLDRNYEQYF | TGCAGTGCTAGTCGGTTGGACAGGAACTACGAGCAGTACTTC
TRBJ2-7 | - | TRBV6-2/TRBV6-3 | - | CASSTGTFYEQYF | TGTGCCAGCAGTACCGGGACCTTCTACGAGCAGTACTTC
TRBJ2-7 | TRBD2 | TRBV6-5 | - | CASSYSGGRKTYEQYF | TGTGCCAGCAGTTACTCAGGCGGGAGGAAAACCTACGAGCAGTACTTC
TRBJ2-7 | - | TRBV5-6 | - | CASSPAVSYEQYF | TGTGCCAGCAGCCCGGCGGTCTCCTACGAGCAGTACTTC
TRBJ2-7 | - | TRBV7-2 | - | CASSLGSGLTYEQYF | TGTGCCAGCAGCTTAGGTAGCGGACTAACCTACGAGCAGTACTTC
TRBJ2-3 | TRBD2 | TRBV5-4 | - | CASSSSSGAYTDTQYF | TGTGCCAGCAGCTCTTCTAGCGGGGCTTACACAGATACGCAGTATTTT
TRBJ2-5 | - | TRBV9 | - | CASSVVEGGTQYF | TGTGCCAGCAGCGTAGTTGAAGGGGGGACCCAGTACTTC